A single sample gave rise to the 31 T cell receptor beta chains below, sequenced in a study of cytomegalovirus exposure and HLA in healthy donors. This PCR relied on a set of 60 Vbeta primers and 13 Jbeta primers. Here immunoSEQ multiplex PCR was the method, and the copy in TCRdb shows in-frame clones only, minus some. The sample records about 110,000 clones, roughly 69% being singletons. Input material: PBMCs. Receptors were obtained from an older woman in good health and CMV-seropositive.

The CDR3 loop is CASSASGAVNTGELFF. CDR3 DNA sequence: TGTGCCAGTAGCGCTAGCGGGGCTGTTAACACCGGGGAGCTGTTTTTT. The V call is TRBV19, the J call TRBJ2-2, with TRBD2 identical over 9 bases. CDR1 is LNHDA and CDR2 is SQIVND in the germline V gene (reference sequence). CDR3 length: 16 amino acids. Germline trimming cut 6 bases from V and 2 bases from J; bases unmatched to any gene: 7.

This chain links TRBV7-2 with TRBJ1-2; 9 bases align to TRBD1. Germline V gives CDR1 SGHTA, CDR2 FQGNSA. Trimming at V came to 6 bases and at J to 7 bases, leaving 6 bases not matched to a gene. The CDR3 is made up of 13 amino acids. CDR3 residues: CASRRQGEAGYTF. CDR3 DNA: TGTGCCAGCAGGCGACAGGGGGAAGCTGGCTACACCTTC.

The chain links TRBV18 to TRBJ1-6; D may be TRBD1 (6 bases). Per germline, CDR1 KGHSH and CDR2 LQKENI. V was cut by 0 bases and J by 7 bases, with 16 bases left in between. The CDR3 loop spans 17 amino acids. The CDR3 region has the DNA TGTGCCAGCTCACCACCCGGGAGGGGGGCGCAGAATTCACCCCTCCACTTT. Translation: CASSPPGRGAQNSPLHF.

J is TRBJ2-3 and V is TRBV29-1; the D gene is possibly TRBD1 (5 bases). The germline V and J ends were trimmed by 8 bases and 2 bases, with 8 bases remaining between them. Per germline, CDR1 SQVTM and CDR2 ANQGSEA. CDR3 length: 11 residues. This chain's CDR3 is CSWTITDTQYF. CDR3 sequence (DNA): TGCAGCTGGACAATCACAGATACGCAGTATTTT.

CDR3 sequence: CASSSSGLSEPQHF. CDR3 coding DNA: TGTGCCAGCAGTTCCTCGGGACTCAGCGAGCCCCAGCATTTT. The gene calls are TRBV6-5 and TRBJ1-5; TRBD1 might be the D (5 bases). The ends were cut back, 4 bases at V and 8 bases at J, with 15 bases in the middle. This CDR3 has 14 amino acids. From germline, CDR1 is MNHEY and CDR2 SVGAGI.

This clone was detected only a few times. V and J are TRBV10-2 and TRBJ1-1; D is uncertain. With 6 bases removed from V and 0 bases from J, the gap between germline ends came to 11 bases. The CDR3 runs to 14 residues. CDR1 and CDR2 (germline): WSHSY, SAAADI. The CDR3 region is CASSPAGLNTEAFF. Written as DNA, the CDR3 is TGCGCCAGCAGCCCCGCGGGTCTGAACACTGAAGCTTTCTTT.

This clone was counted at least ten times. This chain links TRBV5-1 with TRBJ1-4, with 8 bases identical to TRBD1. V shed 4 bases, J shed 7 bases, and the junction held 12 bases outside the gene matches. The CDR3 is 16 residues long. Germline V gives CDR1 SGHRS, CDR2 YFSETQ. CDR3 residues: CASSPRGQGIGEKLFF. CDR3 coding DNA: TGCGCCAGCAGCCCCAGAGGACAGGGCATAGGTGAAAAACTGTTTTTT.

This chain uses TRBV7-9 with TRBJ1-4; the D gene is possibly TRBD1 (6 bases). This CDR3 is 15 amino acids long. The germline V gene has CDR1 SEHNR and CDR2 FQNEAQ (reference sequence). Trimming took off 1 base at V and 8 bases at J, with 14 bases between the two ends. Written as DNA, the CDR3 is TGTGCCAGCAGCTTAGACCGGGGGGCTGGGGAAAAACTGTTTTTT. This codes for CASSLDRGAGEKLFF.

The chain carries TRBV11-2 and TRBJ2-1; TRBD2 matches 9 bases. Germline trimming cut 4 bases from V and 7 bases from J; bases unmatched to any gene: 11. This CDR3 has 16 residues. From germline, CDR1 is SGHAT and CDR2 FQNNGV. The DNA of the CDR3 is TGTGCCAGCAGCTCCCCGGGTAGCGGGGGCCGAAATGAGCAGTTCTTC. It encodes CASSSPGSGGRNEQFF.

The genes are TRBV27 and TRBJ1-5; D gene uncertain. The CDR3 covers 15 residues. Trimming stripped 5 bases from V and 0 bases from J, with 11 bases between. Germline V gene lookup returns CDR1 MNHEY and CDR2 SMNVEV (reference sequence). The CDR3, as DNA: TGTGCCAGCAGTACCCTTGACAATAGCAATCAGCCCCAGCATTTT. It is translated as CASSTLDNSNQPQHF.

The chain carries TRBV7-2 and TRBJ1-1, with 7 bases that match TRBD1. Germline V lookup: CDR1 SGHTA, CDR2 FQGNSA. The V segment lost 1 base and the J segment 6 bases; nucleotides outside the gene matches: 5. The CDR3 covers 14 residues. CDR3 nucleotides: TGTGCCAGCAGCTTAGGGGACAGACAATCTGAAGCTTTCTTT. Protein sequence: CASSLGDRQSEAFF.

The chain couples TRBV14 to TRBJ2-7, with D maybe TRBD1 (6 bases). The V gene's germline CDR1 is SGHDN and CDR2 FVKESK. CDR3 length: 14 amino acids. V lost 3 bases and J lost 2, with 11 bases in between. The CDR3 bases are TGTGCCAGCAGCCAGAGGACAGTAGCCTACGAGCAGTACTTC. This translates into CASSQRTVAYEQYF.

The sample holds a few counts of this clone. The chain couples TRBV2 to TRBJ1-2; TRBD1 agrees at 7 bases. With V trimmed by 3 bases and J by 4 bases, 14 bases remained unmatched. CDR1 is SNHLY and CDR2 is FYNNEI in the germline V gene. The CDR3 is 17 residues long. As DNA, the CDR3 is TGTGCCAGCAGTGAGCCCCAGGGGGAGGTCCTGCTCTATGGCTACACCTTC. As protein: CASSEPQGEVLLYGYTF.

For the CDR3, the DNA is TGTGCCAGTAGTCGGGACACCGGGAGCAATCAGCCCCAGCATTTT. This sequence encodes CASSRDTGSNQPQHF. The J gene is TRBJ1-5, the V gene TRBV19; D perhaps matches TRBD1 (6 bases). The germline CDR1 and CDR2 sequences are LNHDA and SQIVND (reference sequence). V was trimmed by 5 bases and J by 1 base, leaving 12 bases between them. There are 15 residues in the CDR3.

The chain employs TRBV6-5 and TRBJ1-6, with a possible D match to TRBD1 (6 bases). V was trimmed by 3 bases and J by 7 bases, leaving 10 bases between them. This CDR3 has 14 residues. Per germline, CDR1 MNHEY and CDR2 SVGAGI. CDR3 coding DNA: TGTGCCAGCAGTTATGGGCAGGGGAATTCACCCCTCCACTTT. It translates to CASSYGQGNSPLHF.

The genes are TRBV29-1 and TRBJ1-1; D unresolved. The CDR3 covers 12 residues. Germline values: CDR1 SQVTM, CDR2 ANQGSEA. Trimming took off 4 bases at V and 0 bases at J, with 6 bases between the two ends. The CDR3 region has the DNA TGCAGCGTTGGGGAGATGAACACTGAAGCTTTCTTT. Translation: CSVGEMNTEAFF.

This clone was counted a few times. The J gene is TRBJ1-1, the V gene TRBV5-6; D remains ambiguous. CDR3 size: 11 residues. The V and J ends lost 0 bases and 6 bases respectively, with 3 bases between them. The germline gives CDR1 SGHDT, CDR2 YYEEEE. CDR3 loop: CASSLGPEAFF. The CDR3 coding sequence is TGTGCCAGCAGCTTGGGGCCTGAAGCTTTCTTT.

This rearrangement joins TRBV15 to TRBJ2-1; 9 bases fit TRBD1. Trimming at V came to 0 bases and at J to 2 bases, leaving 8 bases not matched to a gene. This CDR3 has 18 amino acids. Germline V gives CDR1 LNHNV, CDR2 YYDKDF (reference sequence). Here the CDR3 reads CATSRDPGTGTAYNEQFF. For the CDR3, the DNA is TGTGCCACCAGCAGAGACCCCGGGACAGGGACGGCCTACAATGAGCAGTTCTTC.

The J gene is TRBJ1-5, the V gene TRBV30; unclear D gene. This CDR3 has 13 amino acids. Trimming removed 2 bases from V and 4 bases from J, with 9 bases in between. The V gene's germline CDR1 is GTSNPN and CDR2 SVGIG (reference sequence). CDR3 amino acids: CAWSPSGNQPQHF. CDR3 coding DNA: TGTGCCTGGAGTCCTTCGGGGAATCAGCCCCAGCATTTT.

The chain joins TRBV19 to TRBJ2-7; D perhaps matches TRBD1 (5 bases). CDR3 size: 15 residues. V lost 5 bases, J lost 0 bases, and 14 bases lay in between. Germline CDR1 reads LNHDA; CDR2 reads SQIVND (reference sequence). The CDR3 DNA is TGTGCCAGTAGTCCCCGGGCAGGGTCCTCCTACGAGCAGTACTTC. Its translation is CASSPRAGSSYEQYF.

V is TRBV6-1 and J is TRBJ2-1; TRBD2 agrees at 12 bases. The CDR3 has 17 amino acids. V lost 2 bases to trimming and J lost 4 bases; unmatched junction nucleotides: 6. Germline-derived CDR1 and CDR2 are MNHNS and SASEGT. The CDR3: CASSESLTSGSYNEQFF. CDR3 bases: TGTGCCAGCAGTGAATCCTTGACTAGCGGGAGTTACAATGAGCAGTTCTTC.

The chain recombines TRBV6-5 with TRBJ2-7; TRBD1 is a possible D gene (5 bases). Trimming stripped 5 bases from V and 1 base from J, with 15 bases between. Germline CDR1 reads MNHEY; CDR2 reads SVGAGI. The CDR3 runs 15 residues. CDR3 residues: CASSTPRTSSYEQYF. The CDR3 DNA is TGTGCCAGCAGTACCCCCCGGACATCTTCCTACGAGCAGTACTTC.

The genes are TRBV30 and TRBJ2-3; 8 bases line up with TRBD2. The CDR3 sequence is 13 residues long. V trimming: 4 bases; J trimming: 8 bases; junction bases outside the gene matches: 8. Germline assignment: CDR1 GTSNPN and CDR2 SVGIG (reference sequence). CDR3 bases: TGTGCCTGGACCTTCGGGGGGGCGGTTACGCAGTATTTT. This translates into CAWTFGGAVTQYF.

The V call is TRBV10-1, the J call TRBJ2-3, with D hard to call. The CDR3 covers 14 residues. In germline, CDR1 is WNHNN, CDR2 SYGVQD (reference sequence). V was cut by 0 bases and J by 2 bases, with 6 bases left in between. In DNA, the CDR3 is TGCGCCAGCAGTGAGTCAGGAGACACAGATACGCAGTATTTT. Translating gives CASSESGDTDTQYF.

V usage is TRBV7-2 and J usage is TRBJ1-4; perhaps TRBD1 as D (5 bases). V was trimmed by 3 bases and J by 7 bases, leaving 12 bases between them. The CDR3 loop spans 14 amino acids. Germline assignment: CDR1 SGHTA and CDR2 FQGNSA. The CDR3 nucleotides are TGTGCCAGCAGCTTCCGGGGGGGAAGTGAAAAACTGTTTTTT. Translated: CASSFRGGSEKLFF.

This clone was counted a single time. DNA of the CDR3: TGTGCCAGCAGTGAACCACAGGGCTACGAGCAGTACTTC. Protein: CASSEPQGYEQYF. This sequence joins TRBV2 and TRBJ2-7, with a tentative D call TRBD1 (6 bases). Germline assignment: CDR1 SNHLY and CDR2 FYNNEI. The CDR3 has 13 residues. Trimming cost V 2 bases and J 3 bases, with 8 bases left between them.

This clone turned up a few times. The chain combines TRBV27 with TRBJ1-1; D unresolved. V was clipped by 6 bases and J by 3 bases, with 14 bases between them. The CDR3 runs 14 residues. Looked up from germline, CDR1 is MNHEY and CDR2 is SMNVEV (reference sequence). Here the CDR3 DNA reads TGTGCCAGCAGCAACAGTGTGATGTACACTGAAGCTTTCTTT. Translating gives CASSNSVMYTEAFF.

This clone turned up a few times. V and J are TRBV2 and TRBJ1-2; 7 nucleotides align to TRBD1. V was pared by 5 bases and J by 7 bases, with 4 bases of the junction left unmatched. This CDR3 has 12 amino acids. In germline, CDR1 is SNHLY, CDR2 FYNNEI. Here the CDR3 reads CASSTGDGGYTF. The CDR3 DNA reads TGTGCCAGCAGTACAGGGGACGGTGGCTACACCTTC.

The V and J genes are TRBV30 and TRBJ2-3; 7 bases are shared with TRBD1. CDR3 size: 14 residues. With V trimmed by 2 bases and J by 8 bases, 10 bases remained unmatched. The V gene's germline CDR1 is GTSNPN and CDR2 SVGIG (reference sequence). The CDR3 DNA follows: TGTGCCTGGAGTCCCCCGACAGGGATCGGTACGCAGTATTTT. Translated: CAWSPPTGIGTQYF.

This rearrangement joins TRBV7-9 to TRBJ1-2, with D unclear. With 5 bases removed from V and 2 bases from J, the gap between germline ends came to 12 bases. This CDR3 region has 14 residues. Germline V gives CDR1 SEHNR, CDR2 FQNEAQ (reference sequence). The CDR3 DNA reads TGTGCCAGCAGCCGGGCGGGAGGGAACTATGGCTACACCTTC. It translates to CASSRAGGNYGYTF. The full variable domain, completed using reference TRBV7-9 and TRBJ1-2, is DTGVSQNPRHKITKRGQNVTFRCDPISEHNRLYWYRQTLGQGPEFLTYFQNEAQLEKSRLLSDRFSAERPKGSFSTLEIQRTEQGDSAMYLCASSRAGGNYGYTFGSGTRLTVV.

V is TRBV7-2 and J is TRBJ2-5; TRBD2 agrees at 8 bases. With V trimmed by 2 bases and J by 4 bases, 6 bases remained unmatched. The CDR3 is 15 residues long. The germline V gene encodes CDR1 SGHTA and CDR2 FQGNSA. The CDR3: CASSLSGGATETQYF. The CDR3 DNA sequence: TGTGCCAGCAGCTTATCGGGGGGGGCGACAGAGACCCAGTACTTC.